The 5 T cell receptor beta chains reported below all come from one sample, sequenced in a study of blood T cells in healthy people across ages. Using a J-beta primer mix together with a sample-barcoded 5' primer, a second PCR was run for roughly 6 to 11 cycles. MiXCR was run by TCRdb on the 5' RACE reads, yielding one entry per CDR3 protein. The profile shows about 1,800,000 distinct CDR3 sequences, 28% of them singletons. Sequencing input: blood. The receptor source for this set is a woman under 40 in good health.

This clonotype was observed once. Compared with germline, one end of the junction differs, possibly owing to a read error. This chain joins TRBV24-1 and TRBJ2-5; 10 bases agree with TRBD1. CDR1 and CDR2 (germline): KGHDR, SFDVKD. The CDR3 runs to 17 residues. CDR3 in amino acids: CVTSDQEDRGVRDEQYF. CDR3 in DNA: TGTGTCACCAGTGATCAGGAGGACAGGGGGGTTCGGGATGAGCAGTACTTC.

This clonotype has just one count. The V call is TRBV4-1, the J call TRBJ2-2; D might be TRBD1 or TRBD2, each matching 5 bases. The CDR3 length is 18 residues. Germline CDR1 reads MGHRA; CDR2 reads YSYEKL. Between the trimmed V and J ends, which lost 0 bases and 5 bases, there was a span of 19 bases. CDR3 DNA: TGCGCCAGCAGCCAAGATCCGTGGGAGTGGGACGGGACCGGGGAGCTGTTTTTT. As protein: CASSQDPWEWDGTGELFF.

This chain links TRBV7-2 with TRBJ2-1, with 7 bases that match TRBD1. V was clipped by 6 bases and J by 6 bases; unmatched bases: 11. The germline V gene encodes CDR1 SGHTA and CDR2 FQGNSA. This CDR3 contains 15 residues. The CDR3 spells CASSPTGDFFNEQFF. CDR3 nucleotides: TGTGCCAGCAGTCCTACAGGGGATTTTTTCAATGAGCAGTTCTTC.

The chain recombines TRBV6-6 with TRBJ1-6; D gene ambiguous. V was pared by 5 bases and J by 0 bases, with 8 bases between. Germline assignment: CDR1 MNHNY and CDR2 SVGAGI (reference sequence). The CDR3 runs to 15 residues. The CDR3 DNA reads TGTGCCAGCAGTCCTCAAGACTCCTATAATTCACCCCTCCACTTT. It is translated as CASSPQDSYNSPLHF.

This clonotype is a singleton in its sample. The V gene is TRBV30, the J gene TRBJ2-7; 7 bases are shared with TRBD2. The V gene's germline CDR1 is GTSNPN and CDR2 SVGIG (reference sequence). There are 14 residues in the CDR3. Trimming cost V 5 bases and J 3 bases; bases outside gene matches: 10. DNA for the CDR3: TGTGCCTGGTATCCTTTAGCGGGTGGCTACGAGCAGTACTTC. Its protein is CAWYPLAGGYEQYF.